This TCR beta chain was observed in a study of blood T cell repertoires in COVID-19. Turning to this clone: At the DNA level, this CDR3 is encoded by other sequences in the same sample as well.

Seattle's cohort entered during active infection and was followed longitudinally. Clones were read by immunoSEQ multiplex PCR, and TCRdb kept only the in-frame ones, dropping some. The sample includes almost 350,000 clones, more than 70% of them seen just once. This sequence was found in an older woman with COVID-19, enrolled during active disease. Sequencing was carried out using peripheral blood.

The CDR3 nucleotides read TGTGCCAGCAGCCTGACAGGGAACACTGAAGCTTTCTTT. This sequence encodes CASSLTGNTEAFF. This rearrangement joins TRBV7-9 to TRBJ1-1, with D perhaps matching TRBD1 (6 bases). CDR3 length equals 13 residues. Per germline, CDR1 SEHNR and CDR2 FQNEAQ (reference sequence). The V gene lost 5 bases and the J gene lost 1 base, with 8 bases spanning the gap.